This T cell receptor beta chain stems from a study of shared clonotypes between healthy human individuals. About the research overall: The donor group consisted of a couple of women and a few men, aged 18 to 49.

Positively selected for CCR7, the CD45RO-negative cells used as naive CD8 cells excluded terminally differentiated effector memory CD45RA+ cells. Notes on the study in general: Across a handful of donors, naive CD4 shared roughly 5.1%, naive CD8 around 3.5%, memory CD4 less than 2.5%, memory CD8 about 0.4%. Non-shared clonotypes had lower generation probabilities than those shared by all four donors. The study generally estimated greater richness for naive than memory subsets.

This CDR3 has 17 amino acids. Germline assignment: CDR1 WSHSY and CDR2 SAAADI. V shed 10 bases and J shed 0 bases, with 21 bases lying between them. In the case of this clone: The antigen is not known.

The assay was immunoSEQ multiplex PCR, and TCRdb's table has in-frame clones only and misses some. The table lists about 2,200,000 clones, roughly 91% of them singletons. Sequencing was performed on naive CD8+ T cells from PBMCs. This sequence joins TRBV10-2 and TRBJ1-4; D perhaps matches TRBD1 (5 bases). The TCR comes from a man in his late teens or twenties in good health. Some clones in this sample may be carry-over from other donors' samples. The CDR3 sequence is CATTDRRYLATNEKLFF. In nucleotides, the CDR3 is TGCGCCACCACCGACAGACGCTACCTAGCAACTAATGAAAAACTGTTTTTT.